This TCR beta chain was recorded in a study of T cell repertoires in cytomegalovirus infection. Trimming at V came to 6 bases and at J to 4 bases, leaving 19 bases not matched to a gene. This CDR3 comprises 18 residues. Note on this clonotype: Its target is not known.

TCRdb reprocessed the reads via MiXCR and lists one record per CDR3 protein. The table records 45,000 to 55,000 distinct CDR3 sequences, about a fifth of them present only once. The clonotype comes from a human donor in good health (CMV status not recorded). Some clones in this sample may be carry-over from other donors' samples. The chain joins TRBV23-1 to TRBJ2-3, with 7 bases lining up with TRBD2. TRBV23-1 qualifies as an ORF whose function is uncertain. The material sequenced was CD8+ T cells from cultured PBMCs, taken from culture after CMV antigen stimulation. The DNA of the CDR3 is TGCGCCAGCAGCCGGGGGTTCGGGCGGTCTGGGAGGGCAGATACGCAGTATTTT. As protein: CASSRGFGRSGRADTQYF.